The clone carrying this TCR beta chain showed up just a few times. The target antigen is unknown. It was with unique molecular identifiers that the TCRbeta library was prepared. TCRdb itself ran the PCR reads through MiXCR, one entry per CDR3 protein. The sample has 540,000 or so distinct CDR3 sequences, more than 20% seen once. This sample was taken from a study of T-cell reconstitution after alpha-beta-depleted transplantation in children. General study points: Newly produced T cells mostly accounted for T-cell counts and diversity one year post-transplant. Surviving thymic progenitors and recipient T cells were the source of high TCRbeta diversity at day 60 in some patients.

Material: PBMCs, mostly from graft donor cells, obtained 360 days after TCRalphabeta/CD19-depleted stem cell transplant. The source of this sequence is a boy in the first two years of life who had a stem cell transplant for acute myeloid leukemia, so the T cells may come from the graft donor.

The CDR3: CASSLDRSSPLHF. CDR3 bases: TGTGCCAGCAGCCTCGACAGGAGTTCACCCCTCCACTTT. The chain employs TRBV7-8 and TRBJ1-6; D may be TRBD1 (6 bases). The V end lost 5 bases, the J end lost 9 bases, and 11 bases lay between the germline ends. Germline lookup yields CDR1 SGHVS and CDR2 FQNEAQ. The CDR3 loop spans 13 amino acids.